This is a list of T cell receptor beta chains from one sample in a study of blood T cells in healthy people across ages. TCRdb itself ran the 5' RACE reads through MiXCR, one entry per CDR3 protein. Of roughly 800,000 distinct CDR3 sequences listed, 53% were seen once; the top ten hold about 38%. The specimen sequenced was blood. The receptors were gathered from a man older than 75 in good health. The CDR3 runs from the conserved cysteine through the conserved F or W. A D gene is named only where the DNA matches it firmly. Not every row has a clone size; where given, it reads once, few, many or a size class.

d_call: NA
clone_size: NA
j_call: TRBJ2-7
v_call: TRBV4-1
cdr3_nt: TGCGCCAGCAGCCAAGCCGTCCCTGGGGGCGAGCAGTACTTC
cdr3_aa: CASSQAVPGGEQYF

d_call: TRBD1
clone_size: many
j_call: TRBJ2-5
v_call: TRBV28
cdr3_nt: TGTGCCAGCAGTTCGGGACAGCAAGAGACCCAGTACTTC
cdr3_aa: CASSSGQQETQYF

d_call: NA
clone_size: NA
j_call: TRBJ2-1
v_call: TRBV27
cdr3_nt: TGTGCCAGCAGTTTCGGTAGGGACACCTACAATGAGCAGTTCTTC
cdr3_aa: CASSFGRDTYNEQFF

d_call: NA
clone_size: NA
j_call: TRBJ2-4
v_call: TRBV7-9
cdr3_nt: TGTGCCAGCAGCTTACGGGACATAAACATTCAGTACTTC
cdr3_aa: CASSLRDINIQYF

d_call: NA
clone_size: NA
j_call: TRBJ2-1
v_call: TRBV21-1
cdr3_nt: TGTGCCAGCAGCAAAGCGGTCAAGCGGGGAAAAGACAATGAGCAGTTCTTC
cdr3_aa: CASSKAVKRGKDNEQFF

d_call: NA
clone_size: few
j_call: TRBJ2-1
v_call: TRBV24-1
cdr3_nt: TGTGCCACCAGTGATTTGTCCCAGCAGTTCTTC
cdr3_aa: CATSDLSQQFF

d_call: NA
clone_size: few
j_call: TRBJ2-3
v_call: TRBV20-1
cdr3_nt: TGCAGTGCTAGGGCGTGGCCAGATACGCAGTATTTT
cdr3_aa: CSARAWPDTQYF

d_call: NA
clone_size: NA
j_call: TRBJ1-4
v_call: TRBV7-2
cdr3_nt: TGTGCCAGCAGGGGGGCCTTTGCTAATGAAAAACTGTTTTTT
cdr3_aa: CASRGAFANEKLFF

d_call: NA
clone_size: once
j_call: TRBJ2-7
v_call: TRBV6-6
cdr3_nt: TGTGCCAGCAGCCCTGTACCCGCGGAGCAGTACTTC
cdr3_aa: CASSPVPAEQYF

d_call: NA
clone_size: few
j_call: TRBJ2-5
v_call: TRBV5-1
cdr3_nt: TGCGCCAGCAGCGTGATCAAAGAGACCCAGTACTTC
cdr3_aa: CASSVIKETQYF

d_call: NA
clone_size: NA
j_call: TRBJ1-2
v_call: TRBV20-1
cdr3_nt: NA
cdr3_aa: CSASLDKAYGYTF

d_call: NA
clone_size: few
j_call: TRBJ2-1
v_call: TRBV5-1
cdr3_nt: TGCGCCAGCAGCCCTGAGGCAGGACTTTCCTACAATGAGCAGTTCTTC
cdr3_aa: CASSPEAGLSYNEQFF

d_call: TRBD2
clone_size: NA
j_call: TRBJ2-1
v_call: TRBV7-9
cdr3_nt: TGTGCCGGCAGCCCGGGACTAGCGGGAGTGGGAAAGAACAATGAGCAGTTCTTC
cdr3_aa: CAGSPGLAGVGKNNEQFF

d_call: NA
clone_size: few
j_call: TRBJ2-5
v_call: TRBV3-1
cdr3_nt: TGTGCCAGCAGCCGTCCTAGACAGCTCCAAGAGACCCAGTACTTC
cdr3_aa: CASSRPRQLQETQYF

d_call: NA
clone_size: NA
j_call: TRBJ1-2
v_call: TRBV30
cdr3_nt: TGTGCCTGGGACGAAGGGCGGGGTAACTATGGCTACACCTTC
cdr3_aa: CAWDEGRGNYGYTF

d_call: NA
clone_size: NA
j_call: TRBJ2-5
v_call: TRBV20-1
cdr3_nt: TGCAGTGCTAGAGATACTGGCTCTCCCCGGGGGGAGACCCAGTACTTC
cdr3_aa: CSARDTGSPRGETQYF

d_call: NA
clone_size: NA
j_call: TRBJ2-3
v_call: TRBV4-1
cdr3_nt: TGCGCCAGCAGCCAAGAAAAGTGGGGGGGCACAGATACGCAGTATTTT
cdr3_aa: CASSQEKWGGTDTQYF

d_call: TRBD2
clone_size: NA
j_call: TRBJ2-3
v_call: TRBV7-7
cdr3_nt: TGTGCCAGCAGCCCGGGACCTCGGGAGGGGAGGCACAGATACGCGTATTTT
cdr3_aa: CASSPGPREGRHRYAYF

d_call: NA
clone_size: many
j_call: TRBJ1-1
v_call: TRBV7-2
cdr3_nt: TGTGCCAGCAGCCGAGGGCAGGGGAACACTGAAGCTTTCTTT
cdr3_aa: CASSRGQGNTEAFF

d_call: NA
clone_size: NA
j_call: TRBJ1-2
v_call: TRBV28
cdr3_nt: TGTGCCAGCACCGACAGGCAAGGGGGATACACCTTC
cdr3_aa: CASTDRQGGYTF

d_call: TRBD1
clone_size: few
j_call: TRBJ2-7
v_call: TRBV29-1
cdr3_nt: TGCAGCGTTGTGGGGACAGATCTGGGCCCCGGCGATGAGCAGTACTTC
cdr3_aa: CSVVGTDLGPGDEQYF

d_call: NA
clone_size: few
j_call: TRBJ2-7
v_call: TRBV12-3/TRBV12-4
cdr3_nt: TGTGCCAGCAGTCCCCGACAGACTAGCGAGCAGTACTTC
cdr3_aa: CASSPRQTSEQYF

d_call: TRBD2
clone_size: NA
j_call: TRBJ2-1
v_call: TRBV6-1
cdr3_nt: TGTGCCAGCAGTGAATGGACTAGCGGGAGTTGGAATGAGCAGTTCTTC
cdr3_aa: CASSEWTSGSWNEQFF

d_call: NA
clone_size: NA
j_call: TRBJ2-7
v_call: TRBV2
cdr3_nt: TGTGCCAGCAGTGTACAGGGCACCTACGAGCAGTACTTC
cdr3_aa: CASSVQGTYEQYF

d_call: NA
clone_size: few
j_call: TRBJ2-7
v_call: TRBV5-6
cdr3_nt: TGTGCCAGCAGTCGGGGTGACTATATCTACGAGCAGTACTTC
cdr3_aa: CASSRGDYIYEQYF

d_call: NA
clone_size: NA
j_call: TRBJ2-4
v_call: TRBV5-1
cdr3_nt: TGCGCCAGCAGCTTGGCCCAGCAAAACATTCAGTACTTC
cdr3_aa: CASSLAQQNIQYF

d_call: TRBD2
clone_size: few
j_call: TRBJ2-7
v_call: TRBV20-1
cdr3_nt: TGCAGTGCTAGAAGGCACGCAGGACTAGCCTACGAGCAGTACTTC
cdr3_aa: CSARRHAGLAYEQYF